The T cell receptor (beta chain) described here comes from a study of CD8+ T cells in alopecia areata (dated by TCRdb to the late 2010s). About the full investigation: The treated patients, all with moderate-to-severe alopecia areata, were enrolled in an open-label pilot trial of oral tofacitinib given at 5 to 10 mg twice daily. Patients received tofacitinib for 6 to 18 months and were then followed off drug for 6 months to check for delayed response and recurrence. To study T cell clonal expansion in alopecia areata, the researchers applied high-throughput TCRbeta sequencing to both the C3H/HeJ mouse model and human patients. On the human side, TCRbeta sequencing was run on scalp tissue and on sorted CD4+ and CD8+ peripheral blood T cells from healthy controls and from alopecia areata patients with either patchy or totalis/universalis disease. Biopsies were taken from tofacitinib-treated patients at baseline and again at 4 and 24 weeks into treatment, and several of those patients also had a later scalp biopsy. Scalp clonality was compared across normal scalp (n=4), patchy alopecia areata scalp (n=8), and alopecia totalis/universalis scalp (n=8). The RNA source kit depended on sample type: the PAXgene miRNA kit for fixed scalp, the miRNeasy kit for PBMCs, and the RNeasy kit for mouse skin. TCRbeta CDR3 regions were amplified by immunoSEQ multiplex PCR using 35 Vbeta forward and 13 Jbeta reverse primers. On the study overall, not on this receptor specifically: Unlike mouse skin, which is dominated by gammadelta T cells, normal human skin has resident alphabeta T cells that are also sequenced, and this complicates analysis of the scalp TCR repertoire. Shared TCR sequences between patients were less evident than in mice, which may be partly attributable to HLA diversity in the patient population. Compared with normal scalp, lesional scalp had higher clonality and more expanded CD8+ clones, particularly in alopecia totalis/universalis, a pattern that suggests antigenic drive.

To note about this clone: Its antigen is still unknown. No base quality values were provided; no much bigger clone lies one nucleotide off. Other nucleotide sequences in the sample specify the same CDR3.

This specimen's time point label, per the study, means: baseline before oral tofacitinib. From alopecia areata patients, peripheral blood was collected along with lesional scalp punch biopsies. PBMCs were isolated by density centrifugation and stained for CD3, CD4 and CD8, and CD4+ and CD8+ T cells were sorted on a FACSAria. V loses 2 bases of germline sequence and J loses 6 bases, and the interval between the two ends is 10 bases. Looking up the germline V gene yields CDR1 SGDLS and CDR2 YYNGEE. The CDR3 contains 13 residues, cysteine and phenylalanine counted. Of all the DNA, just the CDR3 is kept, 39 bases in frame from base 1. Library prep was done by the immunoSEQ multiplex PCR assay. To provide template for TCR sequencing, every sample had RNA extracted and reverse transcribed into cDNA. SuperScript III was used to make first-strand cDNA, primed with a 2:1 mix of oligo-dT and random hexamers. A synthetic immune receptor repertoire was used to gauge amplification bias, and whatever bias remained was removed computationally. Regarding the original processing steps: After raw reads were preprocessed to remove errors, the CDR3 was defined following IMGT conventions as running from the conserved cysteine to phenylalanine. Clonality was computed as 1 minus the Shannon entropy, with the entropy normalized by log2 of the number of productive unique TCRs. Whether each scalp clone was CD4 or CD8 was inferred by checking scalp TCRbeta sequences against the CD4 and CD8 repertoires from sorted blood. The table was pulled from immuneACCESS by TCRdb, which kept in-frame rearrangements only. Such tables lose some clones; where checked, under half of the loss comes from unresolved V genes, and the rest has no known cause. V, J and clone size were drawn from that table, and D and trimming were deduced from the DNA. This sample gives 100,000 to 150,000 clones in total; 49% of them show up just once. The leading ten clones occupy around 19% of the sample.

The sequence derives from a human donor with alopecia areata. The chain is assembled from TRBV9 and TRBJ2-3; no D segment can be confidently identified. This material consisted of CD8+ T cells sorted from blood, taken at week 0. The DNA is TGTGCCAGCAGCGTCGGCAGTCCTGATACGCAGTATTTT. The resulting protein is CASSVGSPDTQYF.